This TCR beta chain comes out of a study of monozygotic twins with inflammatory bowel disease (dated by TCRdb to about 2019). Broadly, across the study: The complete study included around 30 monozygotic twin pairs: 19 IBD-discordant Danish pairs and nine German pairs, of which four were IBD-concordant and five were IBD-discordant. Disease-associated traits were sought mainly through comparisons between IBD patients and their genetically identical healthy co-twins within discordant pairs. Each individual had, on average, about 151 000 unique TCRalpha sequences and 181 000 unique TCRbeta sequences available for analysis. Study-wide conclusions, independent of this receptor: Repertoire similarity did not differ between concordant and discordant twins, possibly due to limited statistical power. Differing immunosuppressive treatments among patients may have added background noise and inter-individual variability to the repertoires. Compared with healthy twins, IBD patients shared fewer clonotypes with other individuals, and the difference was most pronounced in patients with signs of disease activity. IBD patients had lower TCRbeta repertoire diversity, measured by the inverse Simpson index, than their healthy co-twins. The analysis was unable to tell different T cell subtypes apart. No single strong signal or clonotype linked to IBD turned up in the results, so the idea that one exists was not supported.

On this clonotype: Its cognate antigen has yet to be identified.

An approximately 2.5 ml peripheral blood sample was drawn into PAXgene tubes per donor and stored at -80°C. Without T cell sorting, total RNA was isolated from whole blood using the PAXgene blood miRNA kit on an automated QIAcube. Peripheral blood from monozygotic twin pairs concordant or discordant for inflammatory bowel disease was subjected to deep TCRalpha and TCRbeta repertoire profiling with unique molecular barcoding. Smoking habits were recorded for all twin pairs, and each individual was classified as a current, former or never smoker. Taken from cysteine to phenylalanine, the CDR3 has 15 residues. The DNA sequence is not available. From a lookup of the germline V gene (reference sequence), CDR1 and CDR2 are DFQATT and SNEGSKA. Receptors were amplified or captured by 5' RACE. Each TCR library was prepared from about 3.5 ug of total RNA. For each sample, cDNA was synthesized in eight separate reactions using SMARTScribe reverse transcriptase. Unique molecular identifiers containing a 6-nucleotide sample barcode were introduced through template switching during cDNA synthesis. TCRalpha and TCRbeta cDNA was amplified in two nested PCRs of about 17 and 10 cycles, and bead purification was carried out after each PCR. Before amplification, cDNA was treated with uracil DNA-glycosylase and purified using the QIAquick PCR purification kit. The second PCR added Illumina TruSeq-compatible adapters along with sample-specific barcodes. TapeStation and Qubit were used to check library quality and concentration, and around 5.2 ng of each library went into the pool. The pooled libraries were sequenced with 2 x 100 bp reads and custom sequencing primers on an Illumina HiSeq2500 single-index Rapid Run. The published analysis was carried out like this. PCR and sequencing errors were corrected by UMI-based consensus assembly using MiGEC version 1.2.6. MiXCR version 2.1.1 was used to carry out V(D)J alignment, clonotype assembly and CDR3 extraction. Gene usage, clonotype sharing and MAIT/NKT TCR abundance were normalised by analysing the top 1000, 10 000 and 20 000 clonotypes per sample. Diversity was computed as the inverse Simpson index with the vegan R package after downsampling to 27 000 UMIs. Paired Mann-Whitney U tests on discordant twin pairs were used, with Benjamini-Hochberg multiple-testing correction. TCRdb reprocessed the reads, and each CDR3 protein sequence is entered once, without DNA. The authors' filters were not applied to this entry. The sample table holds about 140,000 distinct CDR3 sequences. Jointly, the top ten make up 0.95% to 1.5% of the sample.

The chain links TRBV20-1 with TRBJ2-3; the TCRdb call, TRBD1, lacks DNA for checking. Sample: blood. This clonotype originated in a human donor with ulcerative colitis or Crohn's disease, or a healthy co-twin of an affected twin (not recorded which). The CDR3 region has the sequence CSARGGAGGTDTQYF.